This T cell receptor (beta chain) is from a study of identical twins (dated by TCRdb to about 2016). About the study as a whole: The study deep-sequenced TCR alpha and beta repertoires from monozygotic twins, unrelated adults of various ages and cord blood to test whether fetal clonotypes persist. Replicate twin experiments were performed at different times using different library preparation protocols to rule out contamination. Broad study findings and their caveats: Compared with coincidental sharing between unrelated individuals, out-of-frame TCR alpha sequences shared between twins showed an excess of sequences with low generation probability. Because the same donors could not be followed over many years, conclusions were based on cross-sectional statistical analysis. Fewer insertions were carried by abundant cord blood beta clonotypes; a weaker similar trend was observed in young adult naive repertoires, while no such trend was observed in memory repertoires. Recombination models systematically underestimated out-of-frame TCR alpha sharing in monozygotic twins but agreed with sharing between unrelated individuals. Invariant T cells such as MAIT and iNKT could partly confound zero-insertion analyses, though diverse VJ usage argued against this for most clonotypes. In beta out-of-frame sequences, excess twin sharing was weaker, because having fewer shared sequences lowered the signal-to-noise ratio.

This clonotype was counted many times. The target of this receptor is not known. Per-base quality was not reported, and no clone a single base away is much larger than it. Libraries were built with 5' RACE. Data came from an Illumina HiSeq 2000. A universal primer binding site was added through template switching, and the final cDNA carried a unique molecular identifier so that TCR cDNA molecules could be counted accurately. Specific primers in the conserved constant-segment region were used to synthesize first-strand cDNA for the TCR alpha and beta chains. To control for contamination, every cDNA library carried two barcodes: a SMART-Mk sample barcode plus Illumina barcodes. TruSeq adapter sequences, together with Illumina sample barcodes, were added in two successive PCR steps. Sequencing of the TCR alpha and beta cDNA libraries was done on the Illumina HiSeq platform using custom primers. Per the original workflow: MiGEC was used to process raw reads and extract unique molecular identifiers, and MiXCR was used to find CDR3 positions. For each individual, recombination models were inferred using an EM algorithm with the repgenHMM and IGoR tools. The analysis of shared clonotypes was done with the tcR package in R, with sharing normalized by the product of cloneset sizes. Out-of-frame nonproductive sequences were analyzed to study raw recombination free of thymic and clonal selection effects. TCRdb cleaned the public reads at Q25 with fastp, built clones with MiXCR and kept in-frame beta chains. A single entry per CDR3 protein holds the most common genes and DNA from its merged rows. Here the V and J calls rest on TCRdb's processing, not on the authors' analysis. The sample table records hundreds of thousands of distinct CDR3 sequences; roughly 7% of these occur just once. 3% to 4.5% of the sample comes from the top ten.

Every donor was a healthy Caucasian. The twin cohort consisted of three pairs of female monozygotic twins, all aged roughly 18 to 30 years. Miltenyi CD45RO+ enrichment and human naive T-cell isolation kits were used to isolate memory (CD45RO+) and naive T cells from PBMC. From the cysteine up to the phenylalanine, the CDR3 has a length of 16 residues. CDR3 DNA is the only sequence kept; it has 48 bases, read in frame from the first base. According to the germline V gene, CDR1 reads SGHRS and CDR2 reads YFSETQ. V is shortened by 4 bases, J by 2 bases, and the region joining them spans 17 bases. These data were also filed under a second study, of yellow fever vaccine responses in identical twins. Per the second study: The T cell response to vaccination in identical twins was reported by the authors to appear partly convergent and partly personalized. The study precisely tracked vaccine-responding T cell clones in identical twins.

This clonotype originated in a woman aged 18-29 years in good health. The chain employs TRBV5-1 and TRBJ2-3; confidence is insufficient to name the D gene. Sequencing input: memory (CD45RO+) T cells sorted from blood. The cell subset or site label on this specimen signifies: CD45RO+ enriched T cells. The CDR3 corresponds to CASSHTRLITTDTQYF. The nucleotide sequence reads as follows: TGCGCCAGCAGCCATACACGGCTCATAACCACAGATACGCAGTATTTT. Where the CDR3 stops, the reference TRBV5-1 and TRBJ2-3 genes take over; the full variable domain is KAGVTQTPRYLIKTRGQQVTLSCSPISGHRSVSWYQQTPGQGLQFLFEYFSETQRNKGNFPGRFSGRQFSNSRSEMNVSTLELGDSALYLCASSHTRLITTDTQYFGPGTRLTVL.